Sequencing of this T cell receptor beta chain was carried out in a study of blood T cell repertoires in COVID-19. Study at large: Nucleic acid was either cDNA or gDNA, and it came from T cells, B-cell-depleted T cells, or PBMCs.

The CDR3 contains 18 residues. V lost 0 bases to trimming and J lost 0 bases, with 12 bases between them. Per the germline V gene, CDR1 is LGHDT and CDR2 is YNNKEL (reference sequence). Cohort placement rested on clinical history that participants reported themselves. How the authors handled the data: Reference gene primer amplification in the assay estimated nucleated cell counts. Repertoires were generated with immunoSEQ multiplex PCR, while TCRdb's copy carries only in-frame clones and drops some. V, J and clone size were drawn from that table, and D and trimming were deduced from the DNA. The sample has approximately 380,000 clones, more than 75% seen once.

Sequenced sample: PBMCs or T cells enriched from blood (not recorded which). The TCR sequence derives from a woman aged 18-30 years who had recovered from COVID-19. The genes are TRBV3-1 (or the pseudogene TRBV3-2) and TRBJ2-6, with a weak D call TRBD2 (5 bases). The CDR3 loop reads CASSQDGGRASGANVLTF. CDR3 coding DNA: TGTGCCAGCAGCCAAGATGGAGGCAGAGCCTCTGGGGCCAACGTCCTGACTTTC.